The clone carrying this T cell receptor beta chain has a count of ten or more. This specimen belongs to a study of T cells in Graves' hyperthyroidism and ophthalmopathy. V was clipped by 3 bases and J by 0 bases; unmatched bases: 8. This CDR3 region has 18 residues. Researchers amplified the TCR beta CDR3 regions from RNA transcripts. During a first-round RT-PCR of the TCR CDR3, the HTBI primer set was used. TCRdb redid the calling of the multiplex PCR reads with MiXCR, one entry per CDR3 protein. The data contain fewer than 900,000 distinct CDR3 sequences, about 16% of them singletons. The sequenced sample was blood. This sequence joins TRBV12-3 or TRBV12-4 and TRBJ2-6; 7 bases align to TRBD1. The source is a young man with Graves' hyperthyroidism. The CDR3 DNA is TGTGCCAGCAGTTTTACCACAGGGGCCTCCTCTGGGGCCAACGTCCTGACTTTC. Protein: CASSFTTGASSGANVLTF.